A selection of T cell receptor beta chains follows, all from one sample in a study of blood T cell repertoires in COVID-19. Assay used: immunoSEQ multiplex PCR; TCRdb lists only in-frame clones, some missing. The sample lists about 290,000 clones; around four fifths were seen once. What was sequenced was peripheral blood. These receptors were collected from a woman between 45 and 65 years old with active or convalescent COVID-19. Each CDR3 is given with its conserved first and last residue. Where a row states a size, it is once, few, many or the class of an expanded clone; other rows omit it.

NA	TRBV28	CAADSYSGNTIYF
NA	TRBV19	CASSPLGVSEQYF
NA	TRBV7-8	CASSLMTGVSGYTF
NA	TRBV19	CASSTGLAGEEQFF
NA	TRBV5-4	CASSVGSSTSTDTQYF
once	TRBV28	CASSFDIGQGGTGELFF
NA	TRBV11-1	CASSPGLANPEQYF
NA	TRBV4-1	CASSTRLAGDYEQYF
NA	TRBV3-1/TRBV3-2	CASSQGSLLAGYYNEQFF
NA	TRBV3-1/TRBV3-2	CASSPGGYRSSYEQYF
NA	TRBV28	CASSPRGTGGYGYTF
NA	TRBV4-1	CASSRLAGSYNEQFF
NA	TRBV27	CASSFGVEETQYF
NA	TRBV30	CAWAEDSSYEQYF
NA	TRBV10-3	CAIRSTGLAGVADTQYF
NA	TRBV9	CASSVGLAGGINEQFF
NA	TRBV19	CASSMKVGLAFYEQYF
NA	TRBV2	CASSPDRSNQPQHF
NA	TRBV27	CASSLYLFNSPLHF
NA	TRBV11-2	CASSLDGGTVNTEAFF
NA	TRBV28	CASTPLGGLQPQHF
NA	TRBV7-9	CASSLGRFRSGANVLTF